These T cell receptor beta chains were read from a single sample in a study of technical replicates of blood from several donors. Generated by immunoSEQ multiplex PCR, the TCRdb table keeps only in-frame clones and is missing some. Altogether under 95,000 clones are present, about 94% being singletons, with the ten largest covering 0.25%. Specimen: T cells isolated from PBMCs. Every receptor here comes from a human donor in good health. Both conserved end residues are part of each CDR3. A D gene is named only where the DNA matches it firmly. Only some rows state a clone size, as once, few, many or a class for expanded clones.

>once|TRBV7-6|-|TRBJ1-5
CASSLAGDSNQPQHF
TGTGCCAGCAGCTTAGCAGGAGATAGCAATCAGCCCCAGCATTTT
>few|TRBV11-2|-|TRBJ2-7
CASSLGGLSEAEQYF
TGTGCCAGCAGCTTAGGCGGGCTATCAGAGGCCGAGCAGTACTTC
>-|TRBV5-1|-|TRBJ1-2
CASSLALNQLRYGYTF
TGCGCCAGCAGCTTGGCCCTGAACCAACTGCGTTATGGCTACACCTTC
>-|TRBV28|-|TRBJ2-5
CASSQPGTQYF
TGTGCCAGCAGTCAACCGGGGACCCAGTACTTC
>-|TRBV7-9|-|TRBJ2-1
CASSSDRNNEQFF
TGTGCCAGCAGCTCCGACAGAAACAATGAGCAGTTCTTC
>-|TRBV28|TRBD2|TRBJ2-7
CASGSPPTSGTYPIYEQYF
TGTGCCAGCGGATCACCTCCGACTAGCGGGACGTACCCCATTTACGAGCAGTACTTC
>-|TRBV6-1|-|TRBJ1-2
CASSVTVLYQGLHGYTF
TGTGCCAGCAGTGTGACAGTCCTCTACCAGGGGTTACATGGCTACACCTTC
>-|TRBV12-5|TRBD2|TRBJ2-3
CASGLRPSGSPTTPYTDTQYF
TGTGCTAGTGGTTTGCGGCCTAGCGGGTCACCCACAACCCCATACACAGATACGCAGTATTTT
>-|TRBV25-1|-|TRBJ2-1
CASSDQGSFSYNEQFF
TGTGCCAGCAGTGACCAGGGGAGCTTCTCCTACAATGAGCAGTTCTTC
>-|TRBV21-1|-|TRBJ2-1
CATSGQGIRNEQFF
TGTGCCACCAGCGGACAGGGAATACGCAATGAGCAGTTCTTC
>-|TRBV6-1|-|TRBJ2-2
CASRVVVGELFF
TGTGCCAGCAGGGTAGTTGTCGGGGAGCTGTTTTTT
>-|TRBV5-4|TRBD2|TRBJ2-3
CASSSYGGGASDTQYF
TGTGCCAGCAGCTCCTATGGCGGGGGGGCGTCAGATACGCAGTATTTT
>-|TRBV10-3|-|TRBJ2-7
CAISGAGSLSYEQYF
TGTGCCATCAGTGGGGCAGGGTCCCTCTCCTACGAGCAGTACTTC
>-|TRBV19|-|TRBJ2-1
CASSIDLNEQFF
TGTGCCAGTAGTATAGACCTAAATGAGCAGTTCTTC
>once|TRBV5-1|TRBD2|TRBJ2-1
CASSTVAGSNEQFF
TGCGCCAGCAGCACCGTAGCGGGATCAAATGAGCAGTTCTTC
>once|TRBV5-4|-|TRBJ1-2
CASSLPPGADYGYTF
TGTGCCAGCAGCTTACCCCCAGGGGCGGACTATGGCTACACCTTC
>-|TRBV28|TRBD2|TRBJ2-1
CASMGKGLGRGYNEQFF
TGTGCCAGCATGGGAAAAGGCTTGGGGAGGGGTTACAATGAGCAGTTCTTC
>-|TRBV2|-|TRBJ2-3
CASSDREGVTDTQYF
TGTGCCAGCAGTGACAGGGAGGGGGTAACAGATACGCAGTATTTT
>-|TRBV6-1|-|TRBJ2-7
CASSPGRGEQYF
TGTGCCAGCAGTCCTGGTCGCGGCGAGCAGTACTTC
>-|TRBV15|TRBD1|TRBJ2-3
CATSRVGQSTDTQYF
TGTGCCACCAGCAGAGTGGGACAGAGCACAGATACGCAGTATTTT
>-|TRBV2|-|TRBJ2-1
CASSEPVASYNEQFF
TGTGCCAGCAGTGAACCAGTGGCCTCCTACAATGAGCAGTTCTTC
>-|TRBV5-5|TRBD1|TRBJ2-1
CASSPRTGRVYNEQFF
TGTGCCAGCAGCCCCCGGACAGGCCGTGTCTACAATGAGCAGTTCTTC
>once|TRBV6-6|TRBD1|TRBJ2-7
CASSTGTGPYEQYF
TGTGCCAGCAGTACCGGGACAGGGCCCTACGAGCAGTACTTC
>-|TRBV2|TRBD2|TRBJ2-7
CASSVFSSGAYEQYF
TGTGCCAGCAGTGTATTCTCTAGCGGGGCCTACGAGCAGTACTTC
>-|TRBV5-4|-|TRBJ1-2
CASSELAPGGYTF
TGTGCCAGCAGCGAGTTGGCCCCGGGGGGCTACACCTTC
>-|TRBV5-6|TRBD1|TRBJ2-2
CASSTDRENTGELFF
TGTGCCAGCAGCACGGACAGGGAAAACACCGGGGAGCTGTTTTTT
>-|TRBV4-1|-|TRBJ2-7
CASSLGGSYEQYF
TGCGCCAGCAGCCTGGGGGGTTCCTACGAGCAGTACTTC
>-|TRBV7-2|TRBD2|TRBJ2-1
CASSGKGGGYNEQFF
TGTGCCAGCAGCGGCAAGGGCGGGGGATACAATGAGCAGTTCTTC
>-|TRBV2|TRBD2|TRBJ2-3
CASVKGTRGPDTQYF
TGTGCCAGCGTAAAGGGGACTAGGGGCCCAGATACGCAGTATTTT
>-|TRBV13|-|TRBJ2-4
CASSLDLQGAKNIQYF
TGTGCCAGCAGCTTAGATCTCCAGGGGGCCAAAAACATTCAGTACTTC
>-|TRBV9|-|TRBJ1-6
CASSNQGNSPLHF
TGTGCCAGCAGCAATCAGGGTAATTCACCCCTCCACTTT
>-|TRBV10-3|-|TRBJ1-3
CAISRQVSGNTIYF
TGTGCCATCAGTCGACAGGTCTCTGGAAACACCATATATTTT
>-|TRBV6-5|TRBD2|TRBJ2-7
CASSYMAGAHYEQYF
TGTGCCAGCAGTTACATGGCGGGAGCCCACTACGAGCAGTACTTC
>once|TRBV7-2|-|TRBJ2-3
CAPRRGDTQYF
TGTGCCCCGAGGCGGGGAGATACGCAGTATTTT
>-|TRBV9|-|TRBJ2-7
CASSVTPSYEQYF
TGTGCCAGCAGCGTAACACCTTCCTACGAGCAGTACTTC
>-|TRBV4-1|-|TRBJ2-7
CASSQEVTVAYEQYF
TGCGCCAGCAGCCAAGAGGTCACAGTCGCCTACGAGCAGTACTTC
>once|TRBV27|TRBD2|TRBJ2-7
CASSQAGPTSYEQYF
TGTGCCAGCAGTCAAGCGGGACCGACCTCCTACGAGCAGTACTTC
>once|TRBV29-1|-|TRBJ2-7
CSVEDRGRYEQYF
TGCAGCGTTGAAGACAGGGGTAGATACGAGCAGTACTTC
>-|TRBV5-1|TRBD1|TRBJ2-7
CASSPGQGISYEQYF
TGCGCCAGCAGCCCGGGACAGGGGATCTCCTACGAGCAGTACTTC
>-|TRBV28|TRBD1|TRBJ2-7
CASSSQTGQGTYEQYF
TGTGCCAGCAGTTCACAAACGGGACAGGGGACCTACGAGCAGTACTTC
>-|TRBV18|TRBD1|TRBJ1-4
CASSFAGGNNEKLFF
TGTGCCAGCTCCTTCGCAGGGGGCAATAATGAAAAACTGTTTTTT
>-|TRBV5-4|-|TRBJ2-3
CASSLVSGADTQYF
TGTGCCAGCAGCTTGGTCTCGGGGGCAGATACGCAGTATTTT
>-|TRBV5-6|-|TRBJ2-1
CASSGGLNPYNEQFF
TGTGCCAGCAGCGGGGGACTTAACCCCTACAATGAGCAGTTCTTC
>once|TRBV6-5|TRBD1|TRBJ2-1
CASRQGHNEQFF
TGTGCCAGTCGACAGGGGCACAATGAGCAGTTCTTC
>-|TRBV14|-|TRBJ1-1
CASSQGSGNTEAFF
TGTGCCAGCAGCCAAGGTTCAGGGAACACTGAAGCTTTCTTT
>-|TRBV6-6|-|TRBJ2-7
CASSWDSGYEQYF
TGTGCCAGCAGCTGGGATAGCGGCTACGAGCAGTACTTC
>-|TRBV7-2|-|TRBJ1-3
CASSSRGVGEYGNTIYF
TGTGCCAGCAGTTCCCGGGGGGTGGGGGAATATGGAAACACCATATATTTT
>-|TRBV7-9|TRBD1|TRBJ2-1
CASSTPGTGLNEQFF
TGTGCCAGCAGCACCCCCGGGACAGGCCTCAATGAGCAGTTCTTC
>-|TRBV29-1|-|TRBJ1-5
CSVQDRNNQPQHF
TGCAGCGTTCAGGACAGAAACAATCAGCCCCAGCATTTT
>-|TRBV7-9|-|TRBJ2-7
CASSLWGTPSSYEQYF
TGTGCCAGCAGCTTGTGGGGGACACCCTCTTCCTACGAGCAGTACTTC
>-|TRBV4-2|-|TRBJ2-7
CASSQGVYEQYF
TGTGCCAGCAGCCAAGGAGTCTACGAGCAGTACTTC
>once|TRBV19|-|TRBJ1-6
CASCAASFNSPLHF
TGTGCCAGTTGCGCCGCCTCCTTTAATTCACCCCTCCACTTT